This TCR beta chain was observed in a study of blood T cell repertoires in COVID-19. Across the whole study: Researchers got acute and convalescent COVID-19 samples from the United States, Italy and Spain.

The method was immunoSEQ multiplex PCR; TCRdb's version includes in-frame clones alone and lacks a portion of them. The repertoire holds about 160,000 clones, approximately 80% seen once, with approximately 2.9% in the top ten. From germline, CDR1 is SEHNR and CDR2 FQNEAQ (reference sequence). Trimming pared 1 base from V and 3 bases from J, leaving 4 bases between. CDR3 size: 12 residues. The clonotype comes from a woman aged 60-75 years with acute or convalescent COVID-19. The specimen was peripheral blood. V and J are TRBV7-9 and TRBJ2-7; D is ambiguous. CDR3 sequence (DNA): TGTGCCAGCAGCTTAGTGAGCTACGAGCAGTACTTC. Its protein is CASSLVSYEQYF.